Below, 32 T cell receptor beta chains from the same sample are listed, as sequenced in a study of blood T cell repertoires in COVID-19. Clones were read by immunoSEQ multiplex PCR, and TCRdb kept only the in-frame ones, dropping some. The sample carries roughly 380,000 clones, about nine tenths recorded once. Sequences were obtained from peripheral blood. The receptors shown here come from a woman aged 40 to 50 with COVID-19, enrolled during active disease.

The chain has TRBV5-1 and TRBJ1-4; a weak D match, TRBD1 (5 bases). Germline V gene sequence: CDR1 SGHRS, CDR2 YFSETQ. This CDR3 contains 14 residues. V gave up 4 bases and J gave up 5 bases, with 12 bases separating them. Here the CDR3 DNA reads TGCGCCAGCAGCACGGGGGGTGGAAATGAAAAACTGTTTTTT. It yields the protein CASSTGGGNEKLFF.

This clone was counted between two and nine times. The V and J genes are TRBV27 and TRBJ2-1, with D tentatively TRBD2 (6 bases). From germline, CDR1 is MNHEY and CDR2 SMNVEV (reference sequence). Deletions cut 5 bases from V and 5 bases from J, with 13 bases between. The CDR3 has 14 residues. The DNA of the CDR3 is TGTGCCAGCAGTCCCCGACAGCGGGACAATGAGCAGTTCTTC. Residues: CASSPRQRDNEQFF.

The chain has TRBV28 and TRBJ1-1; tentatively, D is TRBD1 (5 bases). Germline V gene data show CDR1 as MDHEN and CDR2 as SYDVKM. The CDR3 totals 15 residues. Trimming took off 2 bases at V and 0 bases at J, with 10 bases between the two ends. CDR3 nucleotides: TGTGCCAGCAGTTTAGACAGTCGGCTGAACACTGAAGCTTTCTTT. Its protein is CASSLDSRLNTEAFF.

The rearrangement uses TRBV5-1 and TRBJ2-3; 12 bases are shared with TRBD2. This CDR3 has 16 residues. Germline V gene sequence: CDR1 SGHRS, CDR2 YFSETQ. Trimming at V came to 0 bases and at J to 8 bases, leaving 7 bases not matched to a gene. CDR3 in DNA: TGCGCCAGCAGCTTGGGACTAGCGGGAGTGGTGGTTACGCAGTATTTT. Translation: CASSLGLAGVVVTQYF.

The chain employs TRBV5-4 and TRBJ2-2; 10 positions match TRBD1. V was clipped by 2 bases and J by 7 bases; unmatched bases: 5. CDR1 and CDR2 (germline): SGHNT, YYREEE (reference sequence). This CDR3 comprises 15 residues. The DNA of the CDR3 is TGTGCCAGCAGCTTCCGACAGGGGGCATTCGGGGAGCTGTTTTTT. As protein: CASSFRQGAFGELFF.

V is TRBV7-8 and J is TRBJ2-7, with TRBD2 identical over 11 bases. V lost 5 bases, J lost 2 bases, and 8 bases stayed unmatched. Germline CDR1 is SGHVS and CDR2 is FQNEAQ. This CDR3 comprises 16 residues. In nucleotides, the CDR3 is TGTGCCAGCAGCCCCAACCGACTAGCGGGAACCTACGAGCAGTACTTC. This sequence encodes CASSPNRLAGTYEQYF.

This clone was seen just once. The gene calls are TRBV5-6 and TRBJ1-4; D not certain. Trimming removed 1 base from V and 3 bases from J, with 13 bases in between. The length of the CDR3 is 16 residues. Germline CDR1 SGHDT, CDR2 YYEEEE. Here the CDR3 reads CASSLRSGYPNEKLFF. The CDR3 DNA sequence: TGTGCCAGCAGCTTGAGGTCGGGGTATCCTAATGAAAAACTGTTTTTT.

In nucleotides, the CDR3 is TGTGCCAGCTCCTCCGCCTACGGGGAGACCCAGTACTTC. Residues: CASSSAYGETQYF. The V and J genes are TRBV18 and TRBJ2-5; D gene uncertain. From germline, CDR1 is KGHSH and CDR2 LQKENI. V was pared by 6 bases and J by 5 bases, with 13 bases between. The CDR3 runs 13 residues.

J is TRBJ1-1 and V is TRBV11-2; possible D gene TRBD1, 5 bases. The CDR3 length is 15 residues. Germline CDR1 reads SGHAT; CDR2 reads FQNNGV. With 2 bases removed from V and 1 base from J, the gap between germline ends came to 11 bases. CDR3 loop: CASSLYPGGNTEAFF. CDR3 nucleotide sequence: TGTGCCAGCAGCTTATACCCCGGGGGGAACACTGAAGCTTTCTTT.

The genes are TRBV7-9 and TRBJ1-2, with D maybe TRBD1 (5 bases). Germline V gene sequence: CDR1 SEHNR, CDR2 FQNEAQ (reference sequence). The CDR3 runs to 13 residues. V lost 5 bases, J lost 6 bases, and 13 bases lay in between. CDR3: CASSLPGEDGYTF. The CDR3 nucleotides are TGTGCCAGCAGCCTACCGGGGGAGGATGGCTACACCTTC.

The rearrangement uses TRBV7-9 and TRBJ1-1; a possible D gene is TRBD1 (5 bases). Trimming removed 5 bases from V and 3 bases from J, with 10 bases in between. Germline V gives CDR1 SEHNR, CDR2 FQNEAQ (reference sequence). The CDR3 runs to 13 residues. The CDR3 bases are TGTGCCAGCAGCATCACAGGATACACTGAAGCTTTCTTT. Amino acids: CASSITGYTEAFF.

To note about this clone: The sample has other DNA sequences that encode this CDR3 too. The chain uses TRBV28 and TRBJ1-5; D not certain. CDR3 size: 15 residues. The V and J ends lost 3 bases and 1 base respectively, with 10 bases between them. Germline CDR1 and CDR2: MDHEN and SYDVKM. CDR3 in DNA: TGTGCCAGCAGTTTGGGAGGTGCCAGCAATCAGCCCCAGCATTTT. It yields the protein CASSLGGASNQPQHF. Variable domain in full (rest from reference TRBV28 and TRBJ1-5): DVKVTQSSRYLVKRTGEKVFLECVQDMDHENMFWYRQDPGLGLRLIYFSYDVKMKEKGDIPEGYSVSREKKERFSLILESASTNQTSMYLCASSLGGASNQPQHFGDGTRLSIL.

This chain uses TRBV6-6 with TRBJ2-2; TRBD1 agrees at 9 bases. There are 16 residues in the CDR3. J gave up 6 bases and V 2 bases, and 7 bases lay outside the gene matches. The germline gives CDR1 MNHNY, CDR2 SVGAGI (reference sequence). The CDR3 DNA follows: TGTGCCAGCAGTTACCCTAAAGGACAGGGGCCCGGGGAGCTGTTTTTT. This gives the protein CASSYPKGQGPGELFF.

The chain has TRBV3-1 (or the pseudogene TRBV3-2) and TRBJ2-3, with D unresolved. V lost 4 bases and J lost 6, with 14 bases in between. The germline gives CDR1 LGHDT, CDR2 YNNKEL (reference sequence). The CDR3 sequence is 14 residues long. The CDR3 DNA sequence: TGTGCCAGCAGCCCCGATATTGAGCCGGATACGCAGTATTTT. It is translated as CASSPDIEPDTQYF.

The sample holds one count of this clone. The chain carries TRBV11-2 and TRBJ1-4, with D possibly TRBD1 on 5 matching bases. Germline V CDR1 and CDR2: SGHAT, FQNNGV. The V end was cut by 5 bases, the J end by 4 bases, with 17 bases between. The CDR3 runs to 16 residues. The CDR3 nucleotides read TGTGCCAGCAGCGCCGTCGGAGGGGTGATTAATGAAAAACTGTTTTTT. Protein sequence: CASSAVGGVINEKLFF.

The chain carries TRBV7-8 and TRBJ1-4; the match to TRBD1 covers 7 bases. V dropped 5 bases and J dropped 0; count of bases not matched to a gene: 6. The CDR3 loop spans 16 amino acids. CDR1 is SGHVS, CDR2 FQNEAQ, per germline. The CDR3 protein is CASSRQGRSTNEKLFF. For the CDR3, the DNA is TGTGCCAGCAGCCGACAGGGCCGATCAACTAATGAAAAACTGTTTTTT.

The chain recombines TRBV6-2 or TRBV6-3 with TRBJ2-5; D is ambiguous. Trimming shortened V by 6 bases and J by 3 bases, and 8 bases separated the two germline ends. Germline CDR1 MNHEY, CDR2 SVGEGT. This CDR3 is 12 amino acids long. The CDR3 loop reads CASSKREETQYF. CDR3 bases: TGTGCCAGCAGCAAACGCGAAGAGACCCAGTACTTC.

The rearrangement links TRBV7-9 to TRBJ1-1; 7 bases fit TRBD1. Per the germline V gene, CDR1 is SEHNR and CDR2 is FQNEAQ (reference sequence). The CDR3 is made up of 14 amino acids. V was pared by 2 bases and J by 6 bases, with 6 bases of the junction left unmatched. CDR3 loop: CASSLLTGLPEAFF. DNA for the CDR3: TGTGCCAGCAGCTTACTGACAGGGTTGCCTGAAGCTTTCTTT.

This rearrangement joins TRBV19 to TRBJ2-5; possibly TRBD1 for D (5 bases). The length of the CDR3 is 14 residues. The V gene's germline CDR1 is LNHDA and CDR2 SQIVND (reference sequence). Trimming stripped 3 bases from V and 4 bases from J, with 12 bases between. The CDR3 DNA sequence: TGTGCCAGTAGTATCTTGGTTAGGGGAGAGACCCAGTACTTC. It encodes CASSILVRGETQYF.

This clone was seen only once. The genes are TRBV3-1 (or the pseudogene TRBV3-2) and TRBJ2-4; a weak D match, TRBD2 (6 bases). CDR3 length: 17 amino acids. Germline-derived CDR1 and CDR2 are LGHDT and YNNKEL (reference sequence). The ends were cut back, 2 bases at V and 2 bases at J, with 16 bases in the middle. Here the CDR3 DNA reads TGTGCCAGCAGCCAATTGCGGGGCAAAGGGACCAAAAACATTCAGTACTTC. This encodes CASSQLRGKGTKNIQYF.

The V gene is TRBV11-3, the J gene TRBJ1-1, with a weak D call TRBD1 (6 bases). Trimming removed 8 bases at V and 0 bases at J, with 31 bases between. Germline V gives CDR1 SGHNT, CDR2 YENEEA. This CDR3 comprises 20 residues. CDR3 loop: CASGFPEPGQIEIMNTEAFF. As DNA, the CDR3 is TGTGCCAGCGGTTTCCCCGAGCCGGGACAAATAGAGATAATGAACACTGAAGCTTTCTTT.

CDR3 nucleotide sequence: TGTGCCAGCAGTCCTATCAGGGTGTACACTGAAGCTTTCTTT. Translating gives CASSPIRVYTEAFF. The V call is TRBV14, the J call TRBJ1-1, with D possibly TRBD1 on 5 matching bases. Germline V gives CDR1 SGHDN, CDR2 FVKESK. V was pared by 6 bases and J by 3 bases, with 14 bases between. The CDR3 sequence is 14 residues long.

The chain couples TRBV5-6 to TRBJ2-1; no firm D call. Germline assignment: CDR1 SGHDT and CDR2 YYEEEE. This CDR3 spans 13 amino acids. The V gene lost 4 bases and the J gene lost 6 bases, with 11 bases spanning the gap. CDR3 region: CASSRMTANEQFF. In DNA form, the CDR3 reads TGTGCCAGCAGCCGAATGACTGCCAATGAGCAGTTCTTC.

V gene TRBV3-1 (or the pseudogene TRBV3-2) combines with J gene TRBJ1-4; D call uncertain. This CDR3 region has 15 residues. CDR1 and CDR2 (germline): LGHDT, YNNKEL (reference sequence). V was pared by 2 bases and J by 8 bases, with 15 bases between. The CDR3 DNA reads TGTGCCAGCAGCCAATCCAGGCCGACCCACGAAAAACTGTTTTTT. Translation gives CASSQSRPTHEKLFF.

This clone was detected only a few times. The chain is built from TRBV6-4 and TRBJ2-1, with 7 nucleotides matching TRBD1. The V segment lost 4 bases and the J segment 0 bases; nucleotides outside the gene matches: 3. Germline values: CDR1 MRHNA, CDR2 SNTAGT. This CDR3 has 15 residues. The CDR3 nucleotides read TGTGCCAGCAGTGTATCAGGGGGCTCCTACAATGAGCAGTTCTTC. This translates into CASSVSGGSYNEQFF.

The chain joins TRBV5-4 to TRBJ2-2; the match to TRBD1 covers 9 bases. Germline loops: CDR1 SGHNT, CDR2 YYREEE (reference sequence). This CDR3 is 18 amino acids long. The V gene end was trimmed by 3 bases and the J gene end by 0 bases; junction bases not matched to a gene: 9. The CDR3 reads CASSSRTGVNSNTGELFF. DNA for the CDR3: TGTGCCAGCAGCTCACGGACAGGGGTGAACTCGAACACCGGGGAGCTGTTTTTT. The whole variable domain, remainder taken from reference TRBV5-4 and TRBJ2-2, is ETGVTQSPTHLIKTRGQQVTLRCSSQSGHNTVSWYQQALGQGPQFIFQYYREEENGRGNFPPRFSGLQFPNYSSELNVNALELDDSALYLCASSSRTGVNSNTGELFFGEGSRLTVL.

V is TRBV2 and J is TRBJ1-1; 7 positions agree with TRBD1. Per germline, CDR1 SNHLY and CDR2 FYNNEI. The CDR3 consists of 15 residues. With V trimmed by 4 bases and J by 2 bases, 7 bases remained unmatched. The CDR3 sequence: CASSVTDRVNTEAFF. As DNA, the CDR3 is TGTGCCAGCAGTGTAACAGACAGGGTCAACACTGAAGCTTTCTTT.

This chain links TRBV7-8 with TRBJ2-5; 12 bases are a match to TRBD2. V lost 4 bases to trimming and J lost 5 bases; unmatched junction nucleotides: 5. The germline V gene has CDR1 SGHVS and CDR2 FQNEAQ. The CDR3 totals 15 residues. CDR3 sequence reads: CASSSRLAGDETQYF. DNA of the CDR3: TGTGCCAGCAGCTCCCGACTAGCGGGAGATGAGACCCAGTACTTC.

This rearrangement joins TRBV7-2 to TRBJ1-1, with D uncertain. CDR1 SGHTA and CDR2 FQGNSA come from the germline V gene. Trimming took 4 bases from V and 3 from J, leaving 15 bases between them. The CDR3 consists of 15 residues. The CDR3 DNA reads TGTGCCAGCAGCTCAACGCGTGGGAGGGACACTGAAGCTTTCTTT. This encodes CASSSTRGRDTEAFF.

The chain joins TRBV20-1 to TRBJ1-2; possibly TRBD1 for D (6 bases). This CDR3 spans 15 amino acids. CDR1 is DFQATT and CDR2 is SNEGSKA in the germline V gene (reference sequence). V gave up 3 bases and J gave up 4 bases, with 18 bases separating them. The CDR3, as DNA: TGCAGTGCTAGTCCTCCGCAGGGGCGCGGCTATGGCTACACCTTC. Its translation is CSASPPQGRGYGYTF.

The J gene is TRBJ2-3, the V gene TRBV28, with D unresolved. CDR1 and CDR2 (germline): MDHEN, SYDVKM. This CDR3 is 12 amino acids long. V lost 6 bases and J lost 5, with 9 bases in between. The CDR3 nucleotides read TGTGCCAGCAGCCAACCGGGAGATACGCAGTATTTT. Translated, it gives CASSQPGDTQYF.

The gene calls are TRBV7-2 and TRBJ2-7; TRBD2 is a possible D gene (7 bases). Deletions cut 5 bases from V and 0 bases from J, with 14 bases between. Germline V gene sequence: CDR1 SGHTA, CDR2 FQGNSA. CDR3 length equals 15 residues. For the CDR3, the DNA is TGTGCCAGCAGCCCAAGGGGGGGAGGCTCCTACGAGCAGTACTTC. Amino acids: CASSPRGGGSYEQYF. The whole variable domain, remainder taken from reference TRBV7-2 and TRBJ2-7, is GAGVSQSPSNKVTEKGKDVELRCDPISGHTALYWYRQSLGQGLEFLIYFQGNSAPDKSGLPSDRFSAERTGGSVSTLTIQRTQQEDSAVYLCASSPRGGGSYEQYFGPGTRLTVT.